This entry concerns a single T cell receptor (beta chain). This entry comes from a study of graft-versus-host responses after intestinal transplantation. Researchers processed graft tissue to release intraepithelial and lamina propria lymphocytes. CDR3 length equals 15 residues. V shed 5 bases and J shed 9 bases, with 20 bases lying between them. Germline-derived CDR1 and CDR2 are SGHTA and FQGNSA. Sequenced by immunoSEQ multiplex PCR; TCRdb stores in-frame clones only, minus some. The table lists more than 50,000 clones, under 90% of them singletons. Material: ileum tissue, obtained around 350 days after transplant. J is TRBJ2-1 and V is TRBV7-2; the D gene is possibly TRBD2 (5 bases). This receptor was identified in a human patient who received an intestinal transplant, so some T cells may come from the graft donor. CDR3 protein: CASSESSFGDVEQFF. In DNA, the CDR3 is TGTGCCAGCAGCGAATCTAGCTTTGGGGATGTTGAGCAGTTCTTC.